The subject of this entry is one T cell receptor (beta chain). Its antigen is still unknown. These data belong to a study of T cell responses to AZD1222 COVID-19 vaccine. Study-level results: The donor group comprised mostly white British people and more females; the analysis possibly underestimated clonal diversity. At baseline, just 6 or 7 AZD1222 recipients tested seropositive.

The CDR3 loop spans 16 amino acids. Germline-derived CDR1 and CDR2 are LNHNV and YYDKDF (reference sequence). With 1 base removed from V and 1 base from J, the gap between germline ends came to 12 bases. Method: immunoSEQ multiplex PCR; TCRdb's copy keeps in-frame clones and lacks some. The data show about 140,000 clones, about nine tenths seen once. The material was peripheral blood, obtained on day 0 of AZD1222 vaccination. The rearrangement uses TRBV15 and TRBJ2-3; D tentatively fits TRBD1 or TRBD2 (5 bases each). The sequence was collected from an adult in good health. This CDR3 is CATSRAGDGRTDTQYF. DNA for the CDR3: TGTGCCACCAGCAGAGCCGGGGACGGACGCACAGATACGCAGTATTTT.